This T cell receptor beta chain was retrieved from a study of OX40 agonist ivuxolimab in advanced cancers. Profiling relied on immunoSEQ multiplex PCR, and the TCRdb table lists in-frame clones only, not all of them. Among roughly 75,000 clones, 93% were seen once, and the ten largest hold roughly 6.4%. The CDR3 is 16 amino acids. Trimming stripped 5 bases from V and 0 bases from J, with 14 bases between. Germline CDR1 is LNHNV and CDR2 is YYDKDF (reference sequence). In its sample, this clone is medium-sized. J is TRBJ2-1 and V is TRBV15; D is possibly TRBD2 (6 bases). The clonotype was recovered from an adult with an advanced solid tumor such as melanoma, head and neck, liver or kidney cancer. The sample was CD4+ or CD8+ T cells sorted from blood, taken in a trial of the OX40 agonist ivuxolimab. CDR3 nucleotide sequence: TGTGCCACCAGCCCGGGGGAGGAAAGCTCCTACAATGAGCAGTTCTTC. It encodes CATSPGEESSYNEQFF. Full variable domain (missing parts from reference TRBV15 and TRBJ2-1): DAMVIQNPRYQVTQFGKPVTLSCSQTLNHNVMYWYQQKSSQAPKLLFHYYDKDFNNEADTPDNFQSRRPNTSFCFLDIRSPGLGDTAMYLCATSPGEESSYNEQFFGPGTRLTVL.